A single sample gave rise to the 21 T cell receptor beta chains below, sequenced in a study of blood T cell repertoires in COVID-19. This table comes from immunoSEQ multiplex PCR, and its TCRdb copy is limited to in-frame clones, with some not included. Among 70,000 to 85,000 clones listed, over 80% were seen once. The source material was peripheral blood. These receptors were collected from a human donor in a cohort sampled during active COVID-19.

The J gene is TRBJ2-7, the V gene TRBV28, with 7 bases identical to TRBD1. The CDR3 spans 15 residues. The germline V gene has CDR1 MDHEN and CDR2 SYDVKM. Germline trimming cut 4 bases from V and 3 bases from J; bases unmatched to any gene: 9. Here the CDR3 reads CASSYPTTGFYEQYF. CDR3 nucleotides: TGTGCCAGCAGTTACCCCACGACAGGGTTCTACGAGCAGTACTTC.

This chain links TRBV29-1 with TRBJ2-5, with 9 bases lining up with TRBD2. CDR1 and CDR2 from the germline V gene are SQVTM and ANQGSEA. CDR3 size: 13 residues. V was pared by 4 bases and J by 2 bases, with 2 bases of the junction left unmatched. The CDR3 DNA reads TGCAGCGTTGGGAGCGGGGGGCAAGAGACCCAGTACTTC. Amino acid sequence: CSVGSGGQETQYF.

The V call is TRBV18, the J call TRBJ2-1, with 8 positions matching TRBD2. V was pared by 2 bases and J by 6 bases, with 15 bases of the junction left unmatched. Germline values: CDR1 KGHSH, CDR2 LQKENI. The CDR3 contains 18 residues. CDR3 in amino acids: CASSPVRVSGLGRNEQFF. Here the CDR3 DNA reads TGTGCCAGCTCACCAGTACGGGTCTCGGGACTAGGACGCAATGAGCAGTTCTTC.

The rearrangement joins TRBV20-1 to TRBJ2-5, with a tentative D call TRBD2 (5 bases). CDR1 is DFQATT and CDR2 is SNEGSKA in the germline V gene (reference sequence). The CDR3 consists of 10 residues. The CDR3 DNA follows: TGCAGGGCCGGGGATGAGACCCAGTACTTC. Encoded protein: CRAGDETQYF.

DNA for the CDR3: TGTGCCAGCAGATCGGGAGGGGGAGATACGCAGTATTTT. This gives the protein CASRSGGGDTQYF. This chain links TRBV12-3 or TRBV12-4 with TRBJ2-3, with TRBD2 identical over 8 bases. This CDR3 has 13 residues. Germline trimming cut 6 bases from V and 5 bases from J; bases unmatched to any gene: 4.

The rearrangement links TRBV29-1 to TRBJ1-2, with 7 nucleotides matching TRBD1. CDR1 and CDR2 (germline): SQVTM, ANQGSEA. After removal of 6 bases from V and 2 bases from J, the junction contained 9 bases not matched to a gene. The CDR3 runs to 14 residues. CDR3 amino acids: CSVPTGTVNYGYTF. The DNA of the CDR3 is TGCAGCGTCCCTACCGGGACAGTCAACTATGGCTACACCTTC.

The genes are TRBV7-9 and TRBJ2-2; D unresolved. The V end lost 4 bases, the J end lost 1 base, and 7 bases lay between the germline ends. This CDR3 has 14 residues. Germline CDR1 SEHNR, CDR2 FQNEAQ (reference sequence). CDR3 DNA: TGTGCCAGCAGCTATCGACAGAACACCGGGGAGCTGTTTTTT. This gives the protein CASSYRQNTGELFF. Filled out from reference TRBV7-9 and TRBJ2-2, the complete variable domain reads DTGVSQNPRHKITKRGQNVTFRCDPISEHNRLYWYRQTLGQGPEFLTYFQNEAQLEKSRLLSDRFSAERPKGSFSTLEIQRTEQGDSAMYLCASSYRQNTGELFFGEGSRLTVL.

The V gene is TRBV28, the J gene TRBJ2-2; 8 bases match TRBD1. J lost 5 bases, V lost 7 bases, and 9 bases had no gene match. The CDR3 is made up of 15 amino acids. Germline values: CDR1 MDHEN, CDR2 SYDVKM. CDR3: CASTEQGVGTGELFF. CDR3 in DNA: TGTGCCAGCACGGAACAGGGGGTCGGGACCGGGGAGCTGTTTTTT.

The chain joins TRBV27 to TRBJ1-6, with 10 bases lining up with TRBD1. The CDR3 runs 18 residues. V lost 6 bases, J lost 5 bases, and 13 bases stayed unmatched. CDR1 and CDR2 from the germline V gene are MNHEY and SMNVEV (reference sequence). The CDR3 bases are TGTGCCAGCAGCCTAATCGCGGGGACAGGGGCAAATAATTCACCCCTCCACTTT. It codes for CASSLIAGTGANNSPLHF.

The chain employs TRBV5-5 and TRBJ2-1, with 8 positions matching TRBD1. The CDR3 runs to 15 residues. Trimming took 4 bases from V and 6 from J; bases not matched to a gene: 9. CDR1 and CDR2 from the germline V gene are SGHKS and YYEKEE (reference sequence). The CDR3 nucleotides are TGTGCCAGCAGCATACTCCCGGGACAGGTCAATGAGCAGTTCTTC. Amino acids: CASSILPGQVNEQFF.

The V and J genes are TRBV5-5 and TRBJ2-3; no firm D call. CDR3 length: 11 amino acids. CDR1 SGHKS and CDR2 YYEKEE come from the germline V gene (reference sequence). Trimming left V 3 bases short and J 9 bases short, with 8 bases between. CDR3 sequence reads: CASSSANTQYF. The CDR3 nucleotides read TGTGCCAGCAGCTCCGCGAACACGCAGTATTTT.

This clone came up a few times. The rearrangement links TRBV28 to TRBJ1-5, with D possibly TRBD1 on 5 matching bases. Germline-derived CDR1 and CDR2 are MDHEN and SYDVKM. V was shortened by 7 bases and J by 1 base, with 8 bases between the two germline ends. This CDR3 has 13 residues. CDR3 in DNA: TGTGCCAGCAAGGCAGGGAGCAATCAGCCCCAGCATTTT. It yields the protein CASKAGSNQPQHF.

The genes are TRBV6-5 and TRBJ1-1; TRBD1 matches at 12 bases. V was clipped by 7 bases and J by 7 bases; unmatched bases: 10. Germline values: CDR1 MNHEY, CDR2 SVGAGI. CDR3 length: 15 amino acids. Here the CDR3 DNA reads TGTGCCAGCACCAGATGGGACAGGGGGCGTGGTGAAGCTTTCTTT. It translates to CASTRWDRGRGEAFF.

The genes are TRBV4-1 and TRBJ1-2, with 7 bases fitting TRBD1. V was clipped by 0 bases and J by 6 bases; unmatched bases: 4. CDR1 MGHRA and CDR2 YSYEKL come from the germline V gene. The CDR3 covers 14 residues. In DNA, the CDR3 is TGCGCCAGCAGCCAAGATAAGGGGGCGCATGGCTACACCTTC. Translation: CASSQDKGAHGYTF.

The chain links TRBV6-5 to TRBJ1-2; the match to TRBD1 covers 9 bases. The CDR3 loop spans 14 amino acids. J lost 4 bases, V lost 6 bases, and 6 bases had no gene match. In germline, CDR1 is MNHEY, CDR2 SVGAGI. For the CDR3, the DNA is TGTGCCAGCAGGGGGACAGGGCGTAGCTATGGCTACACCTTC. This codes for CASRGTGRSYGYTF.

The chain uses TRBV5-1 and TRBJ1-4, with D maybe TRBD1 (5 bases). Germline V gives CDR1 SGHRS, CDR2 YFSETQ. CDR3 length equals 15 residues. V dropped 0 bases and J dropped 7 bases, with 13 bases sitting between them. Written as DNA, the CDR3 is TGCGCCAGCAGCTTGGAAGGGGCGCTTATTGAAAAACTGTTTTTT. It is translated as CASSLEGALIEKLFF.

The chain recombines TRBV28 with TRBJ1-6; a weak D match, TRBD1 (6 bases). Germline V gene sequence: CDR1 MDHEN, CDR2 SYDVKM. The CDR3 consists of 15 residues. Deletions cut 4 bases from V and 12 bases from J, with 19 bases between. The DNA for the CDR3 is TGTGCCAGCAGTTCCCCAGGACAGATGATCAAACCCCTCCACTTT. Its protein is CASSSPGQMIKPLHF.

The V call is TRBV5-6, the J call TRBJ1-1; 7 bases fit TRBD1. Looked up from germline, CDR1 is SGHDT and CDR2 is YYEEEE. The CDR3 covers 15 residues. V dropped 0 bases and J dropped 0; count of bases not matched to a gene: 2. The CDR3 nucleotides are TGTGCCAGCAGCTTGGTGGGACAGTTGAACACTGAAGCTTTCTTT. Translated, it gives CASSLVGQLNTEAFF. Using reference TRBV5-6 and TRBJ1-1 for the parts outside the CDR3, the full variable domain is DAGVTQSPTHLIKTRGQQVTLRCSPKSGHDTVSWYQQALGQGPQFIFQYYEEEERQRGNFPDRFSGHQFPNYSSELNVNALLLGDSALYLCASSLVGQLNTEAFFGQGTRLTVV.

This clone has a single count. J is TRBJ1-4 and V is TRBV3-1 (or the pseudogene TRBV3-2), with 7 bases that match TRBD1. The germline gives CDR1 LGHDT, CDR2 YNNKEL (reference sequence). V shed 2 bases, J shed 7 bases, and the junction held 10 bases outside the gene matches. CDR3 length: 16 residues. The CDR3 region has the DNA TGTGCCAGCAGCCAACCCTTGGGACAGAGGACTGAAAAACTGTTTTTT. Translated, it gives CASSQPLGQRTEKLFF.

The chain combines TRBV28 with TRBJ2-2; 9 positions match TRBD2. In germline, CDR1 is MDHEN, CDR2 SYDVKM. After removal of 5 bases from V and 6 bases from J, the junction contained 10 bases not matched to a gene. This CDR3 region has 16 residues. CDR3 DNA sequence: TGTGCCAGCAGTGGATGGCGGGGGGGCCGCGCCGGGGAGCTGTTTTTT. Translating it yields CASSGWRGGRAGELFF.

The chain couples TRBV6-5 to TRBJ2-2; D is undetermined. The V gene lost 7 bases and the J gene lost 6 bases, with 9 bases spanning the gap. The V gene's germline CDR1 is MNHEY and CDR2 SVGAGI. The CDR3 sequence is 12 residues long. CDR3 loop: CASTSRPGELFF. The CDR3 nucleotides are TGTGCCAGCACGTCTAGGCCCGGGGAGCTGTTTTTT.